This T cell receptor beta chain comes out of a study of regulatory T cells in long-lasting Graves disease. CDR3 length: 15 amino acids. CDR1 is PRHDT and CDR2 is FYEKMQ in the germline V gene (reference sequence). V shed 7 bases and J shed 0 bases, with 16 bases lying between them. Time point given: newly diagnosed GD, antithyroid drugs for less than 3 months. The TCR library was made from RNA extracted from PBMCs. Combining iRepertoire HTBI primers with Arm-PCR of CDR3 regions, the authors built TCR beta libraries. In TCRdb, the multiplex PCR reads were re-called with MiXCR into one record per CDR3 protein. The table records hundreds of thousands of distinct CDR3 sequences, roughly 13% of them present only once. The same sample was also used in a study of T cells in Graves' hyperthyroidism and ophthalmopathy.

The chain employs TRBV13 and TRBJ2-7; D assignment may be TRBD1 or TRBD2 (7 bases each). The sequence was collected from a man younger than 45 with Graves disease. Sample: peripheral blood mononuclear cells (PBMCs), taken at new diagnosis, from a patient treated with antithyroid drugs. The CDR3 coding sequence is TGTGCCAGCACCTCCAGGGGGGGGGGCTCCTACGAGCAGTACTTC. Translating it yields CASTSRGGGSYEQYF.